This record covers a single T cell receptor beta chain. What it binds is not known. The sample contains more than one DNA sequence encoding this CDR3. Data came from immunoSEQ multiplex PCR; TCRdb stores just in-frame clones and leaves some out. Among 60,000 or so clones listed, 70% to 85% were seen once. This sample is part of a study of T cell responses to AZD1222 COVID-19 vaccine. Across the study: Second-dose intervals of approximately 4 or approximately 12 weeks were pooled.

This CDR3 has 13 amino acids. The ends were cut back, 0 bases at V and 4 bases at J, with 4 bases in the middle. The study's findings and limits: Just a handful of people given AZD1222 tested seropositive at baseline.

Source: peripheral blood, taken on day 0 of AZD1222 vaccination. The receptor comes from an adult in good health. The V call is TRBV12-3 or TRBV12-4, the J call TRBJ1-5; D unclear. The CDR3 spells CASSLAENQPQHF. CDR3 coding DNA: TGTGCCAGCAGTTTAGCTGAAAATCAGCCCCAGCATTTT.